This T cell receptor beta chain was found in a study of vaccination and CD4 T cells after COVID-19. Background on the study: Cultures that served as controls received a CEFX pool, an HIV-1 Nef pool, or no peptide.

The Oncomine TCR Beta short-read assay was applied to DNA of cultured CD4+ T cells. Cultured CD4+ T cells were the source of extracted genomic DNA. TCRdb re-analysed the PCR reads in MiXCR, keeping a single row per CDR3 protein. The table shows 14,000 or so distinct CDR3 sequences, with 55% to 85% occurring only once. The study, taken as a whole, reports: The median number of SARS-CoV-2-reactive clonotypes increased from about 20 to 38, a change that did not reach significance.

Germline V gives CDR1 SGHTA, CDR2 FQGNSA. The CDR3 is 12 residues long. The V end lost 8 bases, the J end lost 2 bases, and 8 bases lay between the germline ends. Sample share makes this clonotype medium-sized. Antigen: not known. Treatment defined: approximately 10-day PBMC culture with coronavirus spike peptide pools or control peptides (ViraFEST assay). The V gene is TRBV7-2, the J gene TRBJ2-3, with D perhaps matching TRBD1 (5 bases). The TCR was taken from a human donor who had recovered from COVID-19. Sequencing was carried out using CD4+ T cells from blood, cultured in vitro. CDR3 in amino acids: CASGAYTDTQYF. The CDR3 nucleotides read TGTGCCAGCGGGGCTTACACAGATACGCAGTATTTT. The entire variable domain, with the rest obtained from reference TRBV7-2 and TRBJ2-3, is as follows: GAGVSQSPSNKVTEKGKDVELRCDPISGHTALYWYRQSLGQGLEFLIYFQGNSAPDKSGLPSDRFSAERTGGSVSTLTIQRTQQEDSAVYLCASGAYTDTQYFGPGTRLTVL.